The 21 T cell receptor beta chains below were found in one sample sequenced in a study of preoperative IRX-2 immunotherapy in early breast cancer. Libraries were prepared by immunoSEQ multiplex PCR; TCRdb keeps only in-frame clonotypes and omits some of them. The sample contains over 60,000 clones, roughly 95% of which appear only once. Treatment given: preoperative locoregional IRX-2 cytokine immunotherapy. The material was obtained from a patient treated with IRX-2 immunotherapy. These receptors were obtained from a human donor with breast cancer.

The chain has TRBV6-1 and TRBJ2-5; 9 bases are shared with TRBD1. The closer fit of TRBJ2-7 to the DNA end suggests the J call may be wrong. The CDR3 is 15 residues long. Germline values: CDR1 MNHNS, CDR2 SASEGT. This CDR3 reads CASSEAVTGGHEQYF. The CDR3 coding sequence is TGTGCCAGCAGTGAAGCGGTGACAGGGGGTCACGAGCAGTACTTC.

The gene calls are TRBV18 and TRBJ2-1, with D possibly being TRBD2 (6 bases). Germline CDR1 reads KGHSH; CDR2 reads LQKENI. The V and J ends lost 4 bases and 5 bases respectively, with 12 bases between them. The CDR3 loop spans 14 amino acids. The CDR3 DNA sequence: TGTGCCAGCTCACTTGGCGGGGCGAACAATGAGCAGTTCTTC. As protein: CASSLGGANNEQFF.

The gene calls are TRBV25-1 and TRBJ2-2; D remains unclear. The CDR3 has 12 amino acids. Per germline, CDR1 MGHDK and CDR2 SYGVNS. V lost 6 bases to trimming and J lost 6 bases, with 8 bases between them. The CDR3 loop reads CASSHFSGELFF. The DNA for the CDR3 is TGTGCCAGCAGCCATTTCTCCGGGGAGCTGTTTTTT.

This chain uses TRBV9 with TRBJ2-1; D remains ambiguous. The CDR3 is 14 residues long. The germline gives CDR1 SGDLS, CDR2 YYNGEE. With 4 bases removed from V and 0 bases from J, the gap between germline ends came to 8 bases. CDR3 sequence: CASSPASSYNEQFF. CDR3 nucleotides: TGTGCCAGCAGCCCAGCGAGCTCCTACAATGAGCAGTTCTTC.

This chain uses TRBV7-2 with TRBJ1-6; unclear D gene. CDR1 is SGHTA, CDR2 FQGNSA, per germline. This CDR3 is 14 amino acids long. Trimming took off 5 bases at V and 10 bases at J, with 15 bases between the two ends. This CDR3 reads CASSRTPSNSPLHF. The CDR3 bases are TGTGCCAGCAGCCGGACGCCCTCCAACTCACCCCTCCACTTT.

The CDR3 protein is CASSQDPTSLTDTQYF. CDR3 in DNA: TGCGCCAGCAGCCAAGATCCCACTAGCTTGACAGATACGCAGTATTTT. The chain joins TRBV4-3 to TRBJ2-3; D possibly corresponds to TRBD2 (6 bases). The V end was cut by 0 bases, the J end by 3 bases, with 13 bases between. Per the germline V gene, CDR1 is LGHNA and CDR2 is YSLEER. This CDR3 has 16 amino acids.

The V and J genes are TRBV11-2 and TRBJ2-7; D gene ambiguous. The CDR3 length is 11 residues. Looked up from germline, CDR1 is SGHAT and CDR2 is FQNNGV. Trimming took off 4 bases at V and 3 bases at J, with 4 bases between the two ends. CDR3 nucleotides: TGTGCCAGCAGCTCGATCTACGAGCAGTACTTC. Translation: CASSSIYEQYF.

This clone was detected only once. The gene calls are TRBV9 and TRBJ2-1, with 9 bases aligning to TRBD1. With V trimmed by 0 bases and J by 2 bases, 6 bases remained unmatched. Germline values: CDR1 SGDLS, CDR2 YYNGEE. There are 17 residues in the CDR3. The DNA for the CDR3 is TGTGCCAGCAGCGTAGTAGTTAGACAGGGGGCCTACAATGAGCAGTTCTTC. This encodes CASSVVVRQGAYNEQFF.

V is TRBV11-2 and J is TRBJ2-1; D not certain. Germline V gene lookup returns CDR1 SGHAT and CDR2 FQNNGV. Trimming removed 1 base from V and 4 bases from J, with 5 bases in between. The CDR3 spans 13 residues. The CDR3 loop reads CASSLGRYNEQFF. The DNA for the CDR3 is TGTGCCAGCAGCTTAGGGCGGTACAATGAGCAGTTCTTC.

The rearrangement uses TRBV30 and TRBJ2-7; TRBD2 is a possible D gene (6 bases). Germline CDR1 is GTSNPN and CDR2 is SVGIG (reference sequence). This CDR3 is built from 13 residues. V was pared by 6 bases and J by 3 bases, with 15 bases between. CDR3 sequence: CACLPGGLYEQYF. The CDR3 nucleotides read TGTGCCTGCCTTCCCGGAGGGCTCTACGAGCAGTACTTC. The variable domain in full, completed from reference TRBV30 and TRBJ2-7, reads SQTIHQWPATLVQPVGSPLSLECTVEGTSNPNLYWYRQAAGRGLQLLFYSVGIGQISSEVPQNLSASRPQDRQFILSSKKLLLSDSGFYLCACLPGGLYEQYFGPGTRLTVT.

This clone was counted only a few times. V gene TRBV28 combines with J gene TRBJ1-2; D unresolved. The length of the CDR3 is 13 residues. Germline lookup yields CDR1 MDHEN and CDR2 SYDVKM. Trimming stripped 6 bases from V and 3 bases from J, with 11 bases between. DNA of the CDR3: TGTGCCAGCAGAGCCCAGACGTACTATGGCTACACCTTC. This encodes CASRAQTYYGYTF.

The chain has TRBV13 and TRBJ2-7; D is undetermined. The germline CDR1 and CDR2 sequences are PRHDT and FYEKMQ (reference sequence). The length of the CDR3 is 14 residues. V was trimmed by 3 bases and J by 4 bases, leaving 13 bases between them. The CDR3 nucleotides are TGTGCCAGCAGCTTGTCCCTTGACCGATACGAGCAGTACTTC. As protein: CASSLSLDRYEQYF.

The J gene is TRBJ2-7, the V gene TRBV27; 12 bases fit TRBD2. This CDR3 spans 15 amino acids. Trimming removed 4 bases from V and 1 base from J; junction bases left unmatched: 2. CDR1 and CDR2 from the germline V gene are MNHEY and SMNVEV (reference sequence). The CDR3 DNA sequence: TGTGCCAGCAGTTACCTAGCGGGAGGGTCCTACGAGCAGTACTTC. Translated: CASSYLAGGSYEQYF.

The V gene is TRBV28, the J gene TRBJ1-6, with D perhaps matching TRBD1 (6 bases). This CDR3 region has 17 residues. The germline CDR1 and CDR2 sequences are MDHEN and SYDVKM. V was shortened by 5 bases and J by 5 bases, with 19 bases between the two germline ends. The CDR3 bases are TGTGCCAGCAGTATAGGGGGAATCAACCCTCATAATTCACCCCTCCACTTT. This gives the protein CASSIGGINPHNSPLHF. Full variable domain (rest looked up from reference TRBV28 and TRBJ1-6): DVKVTQSSRYLVKRTGEKVFLECVQDMDHENMFWYRQDPGLGLRLIYFSYDVKMKEKGDIPEGYSVSREKKERFSLILESASTNQTSMYLCASSIGGINPHNSPLHFGNGTRLTVT.

The chain has TRBV20-1 and TRBJ2-7; no definite D call. The CDR3 is made up of 11 amino acids. The V gene lost 6 bases and the J gene lost 0 bases, with 6 bases spanning the gap. CDR1 DFQATT and CDR2 SNEGSKA come from the germline V gene (reference sequence). The CDR3 coding sequence is TGCAGTGCCCCGAGCTCCTACGAGCAGTACTTC. Translating it yields CSAPSSYEQYF.

The chain uses TRBV4-3 and TRBJ2-3; 7 bases match TRBD2. V trimming: 0 bases; J trimming: 1 base; junction bases outside the gene matches: 7. Germline V gene sequence: CDR1 LGHNA, CDR2 YSLEER. The CDR3 runs to 17 residues. CDR3: CASSQDLGGGRTDTQYF. In DNA form, the CDR3 reads TGCGCCAGCAGCCAAGACTTGGGGGGGGGTCGCACAGATACGCAGTATTTT.

The chain recombines TRBV2 with TRBJ2-5; TRBD2 matches at 8 bases. Germline V lookup: CDR1 SNHLY, CDR2 FYNNEI. The CDR3 length is 16 residues. The trim removed 9 bases at V and 2 bases at J, leaving 14 bases unmatched. The CDR3 nucleotides are TGTGCCAGGGGGTATGGAGGTAGCGGGATTCAAGAGACCCAGTACTTC. This encodes CARGYGGSGIQETQYF.

This rearrangement joins TRBV18 to TRBJ2-5; weak D call: TRBD2 (5 bases). V lost 3 bases, J lost 4 bases, and 6 bases lay in between. This CDR3 has 12 residues. CDR1 and CDR2 from the germline V gene are KGHSH and LQKENI. The CDR3 loop is CASSPEGETQYF. The CDR3 nucleotides read TGTGCCAGCTCACCCGAGGGAGAGACCCAGTACTTC.

The rearrangement joins TRBV6-6 to TRBJ1-3; D gene uncertain. Trimming took 4 bases from V and 1 from J, leaving 11 bases between them. The germline CDR1 and CDR2 sequences are MNHNY and SVGAGI (reference sequence). The CDR3 is made up of 15 amino acids. The CDR3 loop is CASSSGYQSGNTIYF. In nucleotides, the CDR3 is TGTGCCAGCAGTTCCGGTTATCAGTCTGGAAACACCATATATTTT.

The V call is TRBV29-1, the J call TRBJ2-7; a weak D match, TRBD1 (5 bases). The CDR3 is 14 amino acids. V was cut by 4 bases and J by 2 bases, with 15 bases left in between. The V gene's germline CDR1 is SQVTM and CDR2 ANQGSEA. The chain's CDR3 is CSVVWQGKTYEQYF. The DNA of the CDR3 is TGCAGCGTTGTGTGGCAGGGAAAAACCTACGAGCAGTACTTC.

The chain joins TRBV18 to TRBJ2-3; 10 nucleotides match TRBD2. V shed 3 bases and J 4 bases; nucleotides not matched to a gene: 7. CDR1 and CDR2 (germline): KGHSH, LQKENI. The CDR3 length is 16 residues. The DNA for the CDR3 is TGTGCCAGCTCACCCGTAGCGGGAGGTGGTGCAGATACGCAGTATTTT. It specifies CASSPVAGGGADTQYF.